The 31 T cell receptor beta chains below all came from one sample that was sequenced in a study of shared clonotypes between healthy human individuals (dated by TCRdb to the early 2020s). Library preparation employed the immunoSEQ multiplex PCR assay. The table comes from immuneACCESS by way of TCRdb, which keeps in-frame sequences with V and J called. Part of the clones is missing from these tables; in studies checked, under half for an unresolved V gene and the rest for unknown reasons. Recorded for this sample are millions of clones; about 92% of them occurred a single time. The leading ten clones occupy 0.35% to 0.45% of the sample. The specimen sequenced was naive CD4+ T cells from PBMCs. The cell subset or site tag for this specimen amounts to: CD45RA+ positively selected. The receptors stem from a young man in good health. Some clones in this sample may be carry-over from other donors' samples.

About this clone itself: Other DNA variants within this sample encode the same CDR3. CDR3 in DNA: TGCGCCAGCAGCTTGGCTAGGAGTTCCTACAATGAGCAGTTCTTC. It yields the protein CASSLARSSYNEQFF. The chain employs TRBV5-1 and TRBJ2-1; D is undetermined. V dropped 0 bases and J dropped 1 base, with 8 bases sitting between them. The CDR3 sequence is 15 residues long. In germline, CDR1 is SGHRS, CDR2 YFSETQ.

J is TRBJ2-7 and V is TRBV25-1; D is tentatively TRBD1 or TRBD2 (5 bases each). The V and J ends lost 6 bases and 0 bases respectively, with 21 bases between them. The CDR3 runs 17 residues. Germline V CDR1 and CDR2: MGHDK, SYGVNS. CDR3 protein: CASSQNTGTPSSYEQYF. CDR3 coding DNA: TGTGCCAGCAGCCAAAACACCGGGACCCCCAGCTCCTACGAGCAGTACTTC.

This clone was counted a single time. V usage is TRBV27 and J usage is TRBJ1-2; perhaps TRBD1 as D (5 bases). The V gene lost 5 bases and the J gene lost 5 bases, with 15 bases spanning the gap. This CDR3 is 14 amino acids long. Germline V gene lookup returns CDR1 MNHEY and CDR2 SMNVEV (reference sequence). The CDR3 DNA sequence: TGTGCCAGCAGTCCTTGGGCAGGGCATTATGGCTACACCTTC. Its translation: CASSPWAGHYGYTF.

The rearrangement joins TRBV7-8 to TRBJ1-2, with 8 bases that match TRBD1. The V gene end was trimmed by 4 bases and the J gene end by 8 bases; junction bases not matched to a gene: 6. Per germline, CDR1 SGHVS and CDR2 FQNEAQ. CDR3 size: 13 residues. In DNA, the CDR3 is TGTGCCAGCAGCTCACAGGGGGTGTGGGGCTACACCTTC. Its translation is CASSSQGVWGYTF.

The rearrangement links TRBV5-4 to TRBJ2-3; TRBD2 is a possible D gene (6 bases). The germline CDR1 and CDR2 sequences are SGHNT and YYREEE (reference sequence). The CDR3 sequence is 16 residues long. The ends were cut back, 4 bases at V and 3 bases at J, with 18 bases in the middle. DNA for the CDR3: TGTGCCAGCAGCCCAGGGTGGGGGGAAGGAACAGATACGCAGTATTTT. Protein product: CASSPGWGEGTDTQYF.

The chain recombines TRBV15 with TRBJ2-1; TRBD2 agrees at 8 bases. The ends lost 1 base at V and 1 base at J; junction bases unmatched: 3. The CDR3 extends over 16 amino acids. CDR1 and CDR2 from the germline V gene are LNHNV and YYDKDF (reference sequence). The CDR3 loop is CATSRGAGVSYNEQFF. CDR3 nucleotides: TGTGCCACCAGCAGAGGAGCGGGAGTGTCCTACAATGAGCAGTTCTTC. The variable domain in full, with the rest retrieved from reference TRBV15 and TRBJ2-1, is DAMVIQNPRYQVTQFGKPVTLSCSQTLNHNVMYWYQQKSSQAPKLLFHYYDKDFNNEADTPDNFQSRRPNTSFCFLDIRSPGLGDTAMYLCATSRGAGVSYNEQFFGPGTRLTVL.

This chain joins TRBV9 and TRBJ2-1; possibly TRBD2 for D (6 bases). V gave up 4 bases and J gave up 6 bases, with 20 bases separating them. In germline, CDR1 is SGDLS, CDR2 YYNGEE. The CDR3 totals 16 residues. CDR3 in amino acids: CASSPRLVFVLNEQFF. The CDR3, as DNA: TGTGCCAGCAGCCCCAGACTAGTCTTTGTCCTCAATGAGCAGTTCTTC.

The chain is built from TRBV5-1 and TRBJ2-7; 9 bases are shared with TRBD1. CDR3 length: 14 residues. The ends lost 4 bases at V and 4 bases at J; junction bases unmatched: 6. Germline V gene data show CDR1 as SGHRS and CDR2 as YFSETQ. The CDR3 sequence is CASSGGQGRYEQYF. The DNA of the CDR3 is TGCGCCAGCAGCGGCGGACAGGGGCGGTACGAGCAGTACTTC. Complete variable domain (other parts from reference TRBV5-1 and TRBJ2-7): KAGVTQTPRYLIKTRGQQVTLSCSPISGHRSVSWYQQTPGQGLQFLFEYFSETQRNKGNFPGRFSGRQFSNSRSEMNVSTLELGDSALYLCASSGGQGRYEQYFGPGTRLTVT.

The chain couples TRBV28 to TRBJ2-7; D not resolved. Trimming removed 5 bases from V and 5 bases from J, with 22 bases in between. There are 16 residues in the CDR3. Germline V gene data show CDR1 as MDHEN and CDR2 as SYDVKM. The CDR3 region is CASSPHGKAPGDEQYF. In nucleotides, the CDR3 is TGTGCCAGCAGTCCTCATGGGAAGGCACCTGGGGACGAGCAGTACTTC.

The gene calls are TRBV18 and TRBJ1-4; 9 nucleotides agree with TRBD1. V lost 5 bases and J lost 4; bases outside the gene matches: 11. This CDR3 contains 17 residues. Germline lookup yields CDR1 KGHSH and CDR2 LQKENI. The CDR3 protein is CASSRDRATSVNEKLFF. The CDR3 DNA is TGTGCCAGCTCAAGGGACAGGGCAACCTCGGTTAATGAAAAACTGTTTTTT. The whole variable domain, remainder taken from reference TRBV18 and TRBJ1-4, is NAGVMQNPRHLVRRRGQEARLRCSPMKGHSHVYWYRQLPEEGLKFMVYLQKENIIDESGMPKERFSAEFPKEGPSILRIQQVVRGDSAAYFCASSRDRATSVNEKLFFGSGTQLSVL.

V is TRBV7-3 and J is TRBJ2-5; 11 bases are shared with TRBD2. Looked up from germline, CDR1 is SGHTA and CDR2 is FQGTGA. The ends lost 5 bases at V and 2 bases at J; junction bases unmatched: 7. The length of the CDR3 is 16 residues. CDR3 DNA: TGTGCCAGCAGCCCAACGGGACTAGCGGCTCAAGAGACCCAGTACTTC. Translated: CASSPTGLAAQETQYF.

This clone was counted a single time. V usage is TRBV27 and J usage is TRBJ2-7; 11 positions match TRBD1. Germline-derived CDR1 and CDR2 are MNHEY and SMNVEV (reference sequence). The length of the CDR3 is 14 residues. V lost 6 bases and J lost 4; bases outside the gene matches: 5. CDR3 sequence reads: CASRRTGGGYEQYF. The CDR3 DNA follows: TGTGCCAGCAGGAGGACAGGGGGCGGGTACGAGCAGTACTTC.

J is TRBJ1-1 and V is TRBV7-8; perhaps TRBD1 as D (6 bases). Germline CDR1 and CDR2: SGHVS and FQNEAQ. This CDR3 region has 12 residues. V was clipped by 3 bases and J by 10 bases, with 12 bases between them. DNA of the CDR3: TGTGCCAGCAGCTTTAGGGCAGGGGCAGCTTTCTTT. This translates into CASSFRAGAAFF.

The V and J genes are TRBV27 and TRBJ1-2, with a possible D match to TRBD1 (5 bases). Trimming cost V 5 bases and J 2 bases, with 6 bases left between them. Looked up from germline, CDR1 is MNHEY and CDR2 is SMNVEV (reference sequence). This CDR3 contains 12 residues. CDR3: CASSDRNYGYTF. The CDR3 nucleotides read TGTGCCAGCAGTGACAGAAACTATGGCTACACCTTC.

The chain is built from TRBV21-1 and TRBJ2-3; whether TRBD2, the table's D call, matches the DNA was not checked. TRBV21-1 is an annotated pseudogene. This CDR3 region has 19 residues. The CDR3, as DNA: TGTGCCAGCAGCACAAAATGGGGACTAGCGGGAGGAAGCACAGATACGCAGTATTTT. Residues: CASSTKWGLAGGSTDTQYF.

J is TRBJ1-1 and V is TRBV2, with D unclear. From germline, CDR1 is SNHLY and CDR2 FYNNEI. The CDR3 spans 12 residues. V was pared by 5 bases and J by 11 bases, with 15 bases between. The CDR3 sequence: CASSLEFSGAFF. CDR3 DNA sequence: TGTGCCAGCAGTCTGGAGTTTTCTGGGGCTTTCTTT.

In DNA, the CDR3 is TGTGCCAGCAAGGGGGCAGCTTTCCAAGTTCAGCCCCAGCATTTT. It specifies CASKGAAFQVQPQHF. This rearrangement joins TRBV6-1 to TRBJ1-5; 7 bases fit TRBD1. Trimming at V came to 7 bases and at J to 6 bases, leaving 12 bases not matched to a gene. The CDR3 runs to 15 residues. Germline CDR1 and CDR2: MNHNS and SASEGT.

The chain joins TRBV5-1 to TRBJ1-2; D is undetermined. The CDR3 length is 14 residues. V was pared by 0 bases and J by 0 bases, with 6 bases between. The germline CDR1 and CDR2 sequences are SGHRS and YFSETQ. The CDR3 spells CASSLAVTNYGYTF. CDR3 nucleotide sequence: TGCGCCAGCAGCTTGGCCGTTACTAACTATGGCTACACCTTC.

The gene calls are TRBV11-2 and TRBJ2-5, with 8 bases identical to TRBD2. V lost 3 bases and J lost 5; bases outside the gene matches: 2. Germline loops: CDR1 SGHAT, CDR2 FQNNGV. The CDR3 is made up of 13 amino acids. The CDR3 here is CASSFRLAETQYF. The CDR3 DNA reads as TGTGCCAGCAGCTTCAGACTAGCGGAGACCCAGTACTTC.

V usage is TRBV7-3 and J usage is TRBJ2-3; D is tentatively TRBD1 or TRBD2 (5 bases each). V dropped 6 bases and J dropped 0 bases, with 16 bases sitting between them. This CDR3 contains 16 residues. Germline assignment: CDR1 SGHTA and CDR2 FQGTGA. The CDR3 reads CASSLLGPSSTDTQYF. The CDR3 DNA is TGTGCCAGCAGTCTTCTGGGACCAAGTAGCACAGATACGCAGTATTTT.

The CDR3 sequence is CASSLPMGEAFF. The CDR3 DNA sequence: TGTGCCAGCAGTCTCCCGATGGGTGAAGCTTTCTTT. The genes are TRBV28 and TRBJ1-1; D gene uncertain. Germline assignment: CDR1 MDHEN and CDR2 SYDVKM. V lost 5 bases, J lost 7 bases, and 11 bases lay in between. The CDR3 loop spans 12 amino acids.

The rearrangement uses TRBV7-8 and TRBJ1-5; 9 positions agree with TRBD1. J was trimmed by 3 bases and V by 5 bases; bases with no gene match: 8. The CDR3 has 16 residues. Germline CDR1 and CDR2: SGHVS and FQNEAQ. CDR3 amino acids: CASSLDRGGNNQPQHF. The CDR3, as DNA: TGTGCCAGCAGCCTTGACAGGGGGGGAAACAATCAGCCCCAGCATTTT.

A word on this clone: Other nucleotide sequences from this sample produce the same CDR3. The chain employs TRBV5-6 and TRBJ2-7; tentative D call: TRBD2 (5 bases). The V and J ends lost 4 bases and 1 base respectively, with 12 bases between them. The CDR3 runs to 14 residues. Germline V gene data show CDR1 as SGHDT and CDR2 as YYEEEE. In DNA, the CDR3 is TGTGCCAGCAGCCCCGGAGGACGGTCCTACGAGCAGTACTTC. Its translation: CASSPGGRSYEQYF.

The chain joins TRBV11-2 to TRBJ1-1; no firm D call. CDR3 length: 15 amino acids. From germline, CDR1 is SGHAT and CDR2 FQNNGV. V lost 4 bases, J lost 0 bases, and 12 bases lay in between. CDR3 nucleotides: TGTGCCAGCAGCTCCCGCAAAGGAGTGAACACTGAAGCTTTCTTT. Protein product: CASSSRKGVNTEAFF. Combining the CDR3 with reference TRBV11-2 and TRBJ1-1 gives the whole variable domain EAGVAQSPRYKIIEKRQSVAFWCNPISGHATLYWYQQILGQGPKLLIQFQNNGVVDDSQLPKDRFSAERLKGVDSTLKIQPAKLEDSAVYLCASSSRKGVNTEAFFGQGTRLTVV.

V and J are TRBV18 and TRBJ2-2, with D tentatively TRBD1 or TRBD2 (6 bases each). The CDR3 is made up of 17 amino acids. V was shortened by 0 bases and J by 0 bases, with 11 bases between the two germline ends. CDR1 is KGHSH, CDR2 LQKENI, per germline. CDR3 nucleotide sequence: TGTGCCAGCTCACCACCCGGGGGCCACGCGAACACCGGGGAGCTGTTTTTT. Its protein product is CASSPPGGHANTGELFF.

J is TRBJ2-3 and V is TRBV7-2; 9 bases line up with TRBD2. Trimming took 1 base from V and 4 from J; bases not matched to a gene: 6. CDR3 size: 16 residues. CDR1 and CDR2 from the germline V gene are SGHTA and FQGNSA. CDR3 loop: CASSLGGSGSADTQYF. The CDR3 DNA sequence: TGTGCCAGCAGCTTAGGCGGTAGCGGGAGCGCAGATACGCAGTATTTT. Variable domain in full (rest from reference TRBV7-2 and TRBJ2-3): GAGVSQSPSNKVTEKGKDVELRCDPISGHTALYWYRQSLGQGLEFLIYFQGNSAPDKSGLPSDRFSAERTGGSVSTLTIQRTQQEDSAVYLCASSLGGSGSADTQYFGPGTRLTVL.

The chain combines TRBV7-3 with TRBJ2-1, with 16 positions matching TRBD2. V dropped 2 bases and J dropped 8; count of bases not matched to a gene: 6. The CDR3 covers 17 residues. CDR1 SGHTA and CDR2 FQGTGA come from the germline V gene. DNA of the CDR3: TGTGCCAGCAGCTTACTTCCGGGACTAGCGGGAGGGCATGAGCAGTTCTTC. Amino acids: CASSLLPGLAGGHEQFF.

The rearrangement links TRBV30 to TRBJ1-1; maybe TRBD1 (6 bases). This CDR3 spans 13 amino acids. With 1 base removed from V and 4 bases from J, the gap between germline ends came to 10 bases. Germline CDR1 is GTSNPN and CDR2 is SVGIG (reference sequence). The CDR3 sequence is CAWSAGGLTEAFF. For the CDR3, the DNA is TGTGCCTGGAGTGCCGGGGGGCTCACTGAAGCTTTCTTT.

The V and J genes are TRBV6-1 and TRBJ2-3; 10 positions match TRBD2. The CDR3 has 15 amino acids. Germline CDR1 and CDR2: MNHNS and SASEGT. Trimming removed 6 bases from V and 7 bases from J; junction bases left unmatched: 10. Written as DNA, the CDR3 is TGTGCCAGCAGGGAACGAGGACTAGCGGCGTATACGCAGTATTTT. Encoded protein: CASRERGLAAYTQYF.

The chain combines TRBV27 with TRBJ2-1; TRBD1 aligns across 8 bases. The germline gives CDR1 MNHEY, CDR2 SMNVEV (reference sequence). Trimming cost V 6 bases and J 5 bases; bases outside gene matches: 6. The CDR3 contains 14 residues. The DNA for the CDR3 is TGTGCCAGCAGGTGGACAGGGTCAAACAATGAGCAGTTCTTC. Its protein is CASRWTGSNNEQFF.

The V call is TRBV5-1, the J call TRBJ2-5; D uncertain. CDR3 size: 13 residues. V lost 2 bases and J 7 bases, leaving 12 bases between the germline ends. Germline lookup yields CDR1 SGHRS and CDR2 YFSETQ. The DNA for the CDR3 is TGCGCCAGCAGCTTTACCGGGCGACGGACCCAGTACTTC. It yields the protein CASSFTGRRTQYF.